The 8 T cell receptor beta chains presented below share a single source sample, sequenced in a study of CD8 T cells in Susac syndrome. An input of about 0.5 to 1 ug of RNA was subjected to reverse transcription using random hexamers. TCRdb processed the immunoSEQ multiplex PCR reads anew with MiXCR; each CDR3 protein has one entry. Here the sample spans around 170,000 distinct CDR3 sequences, about 96% being singletons. The specimen sequenced was CD4+ T cells from PBMCs. The source of these receptors is a human donor with Susac syndrome.

The chain joins TRBV6-5 to TRBJ1-2; D is uncertain. The CDR3 contains 15 residues. Trimming left V 6 bases short and J 4 bases short, with 18 bases between. In germline, CDR1 is MNHEY, CDR2 SVGAGI. The CDR3 sequence is CASSPIRQETYGYTF. CDR3 bases: TGTGCCAGCAGCCCCATTCGTCAGGAGACCTATGGCTACACCTTC.

The sample holds one count of this clonotype. V usage is TRBV2 and J usage is TRBJ1-1; D uncertain. V was trimmed by 2 bases and J by 4 bases, leaving 11 bases between them. This CDR3 comprises 14 residues. Germline CDR1 and CDR2: SNHLY and FYNNEI. Written as DNA, the CDR3 is TGTGCCAGCAGTGAAATCGGCGTGGGCACTGAAGCTTTCTTT. As protein: CASSEIGVGTEAFF.

V and J are TRBV9 and TRBJ2-1; D is possibly TRBD1 or TRBD2 (5 bases each). Germline CDR1 and CDR2: SGDLS and YYNGEE. V was trimmed by 0 bases and J by 6 bases, leaving 10 bases between them. CDR3 length: 14 amino acids. CDR3 nucleotide sequence: TGTGCCAGCAGCGTAGGTCTGAGGGGCAATGAGCAGTTCTTC. It is translated as CASSVGLRGNEQFF.

The chain couples TRBV12-3 or TRBV12-4 to TRBJ2-1; tentatively, D is TRBD1 (6 bases). The CDR3 loop spans 14 amino acids. V shed 6 bases and J shed 5 bases, with 14 bases lying between them. CDR3 DNA sequence: TGTGCCAGCAGCCGCCCTGGACAGAACAATGAGCAGTTCTTC. It specifies CASSRPGQNNEQFF.

This clonotype has a single count. The V gene is TRBV9, the J gene TRBJ2-1; D not certain. V was trimmed by 0 bases and J by 8 bases, leaving 15 bases between them. The CDR3 runs to 15 residues. Germline V CDR1 and CDR2: SGDLS, YYNGEE. The CDR3: CASSVVRVGVDEQFF. In nucleotides, the CDR3 is TGTGCCAGCAGCGTAGTTAGGGTAGGTGTGGATGAGCAGTTCTTC.

This chain connects TRBV27 to TRBJ2-2; possible D gene TRBD2, 5 bases. Per germline, CDR1 MNHEY and CDR2 SMNVEV (reference sequence). V lost 2 bases and J lost 7, with 14 bases in between. CDR3 length: 15 residues. The CDR3 reads CASSLRGQAIGELFF. The CDR3 DNA follows: TGTGCCAGCAGTTTACGGGGTCAGGCTATCGGGGAGCTGTTTTTT.

The gene calls are TRBV29-1 and TRBJ2-7; D may be TRBD1 (6 bases). Between the trimmed V and J ends, which lost 2 bases and 0 bases, there was a span of 8 bases. Germline V gene lookup returns CDR1 SQVTM and CDR2 ANQGSEA. The length of the CDR3 is 13 residues. This CDR3 is CSVEPDSSYEQYF. CDR3 sequence (DNA): TGCAGCGTTGAACCGGACAGCTCCTACGAGCAGTACTTC.

This chain connects TRBV14 to TRBJ1-1, with unresolved D. The CDR3 sequence is 16 residues long. Germline CDR1 and CDR2: SGHDN and FVKESK. Trimming shortened V by 6 bases and J by 1 base, and 18 bases separated the two germline ends. The CDR3 sequence: CASSQLPRNWNTEAFF. CDR3 coding DNA: TGTGCCAGCAGTCAACTCCCCAGGAACTGGAACACTGAAGCTTTCTTT.